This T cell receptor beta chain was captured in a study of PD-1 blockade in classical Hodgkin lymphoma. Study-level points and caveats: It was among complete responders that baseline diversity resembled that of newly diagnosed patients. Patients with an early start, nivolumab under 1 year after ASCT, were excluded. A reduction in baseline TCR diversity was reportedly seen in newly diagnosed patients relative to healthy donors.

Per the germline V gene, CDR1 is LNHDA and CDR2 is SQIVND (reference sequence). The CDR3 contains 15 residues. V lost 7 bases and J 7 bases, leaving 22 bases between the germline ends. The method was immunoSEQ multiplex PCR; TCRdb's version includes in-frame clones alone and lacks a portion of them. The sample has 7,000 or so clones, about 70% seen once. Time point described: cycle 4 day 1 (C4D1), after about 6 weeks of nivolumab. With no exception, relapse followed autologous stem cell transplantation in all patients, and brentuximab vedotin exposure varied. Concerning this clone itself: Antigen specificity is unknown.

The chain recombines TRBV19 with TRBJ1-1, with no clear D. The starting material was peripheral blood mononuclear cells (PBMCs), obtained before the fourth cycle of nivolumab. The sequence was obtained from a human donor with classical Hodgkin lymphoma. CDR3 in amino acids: CASTIRVAEGSEAFF. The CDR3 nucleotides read TGTGCCAGTACCATAAGAGTGGCGGAAGGCAGTGAAGCTTTCTTT.